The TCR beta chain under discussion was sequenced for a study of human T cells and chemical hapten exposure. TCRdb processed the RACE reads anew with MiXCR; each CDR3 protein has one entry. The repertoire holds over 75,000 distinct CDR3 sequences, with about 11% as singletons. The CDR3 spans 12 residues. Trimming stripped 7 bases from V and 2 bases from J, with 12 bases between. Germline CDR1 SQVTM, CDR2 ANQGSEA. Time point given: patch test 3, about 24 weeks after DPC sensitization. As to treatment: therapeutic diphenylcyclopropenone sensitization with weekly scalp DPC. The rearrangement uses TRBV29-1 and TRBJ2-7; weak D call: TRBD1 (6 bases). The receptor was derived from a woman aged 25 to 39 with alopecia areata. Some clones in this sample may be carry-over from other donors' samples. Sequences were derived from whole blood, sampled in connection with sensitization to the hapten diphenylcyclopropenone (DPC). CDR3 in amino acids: CSARDNTYEQYF. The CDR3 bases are TGCAGCGCAAGGGACAACACCTACGAGCAGTACTTC.